Listed here are 14 T cell receptor beta chains from one sample, sequenced in a study of T cells in Graves' hyperthyroidism and ophthalmopathy. TCR beta CDR3 regions were amplified from RNA. In the first-round RT-PCR of the TCR CDR3, the HTBI primer set was used. TCRdb independently ran MiXCR on the multiplex PCR reads; one entry per CDR3 protein. This table holds a few hundred thousand distinct CDR3 sequences, around 46% found once. Sequencing input: peripheral blood or thyroid tissue (not recorded which). The receptors were gathered from an adult woman with Graves' disease, either hyperthyroidism or ophthalmopathy (not recorded which).

This clonotype was counted at least ten times. The chain uses TRBV6-5 and TRBJ2-2; D unresolved. Germline values: CDR1 MNHEY, CDR2 SVGAGI. Trimming shortened V by 2 bases and J by 4 bases, and 14 bases separated the two germline ends. The CDR3 sequence is 16 residues long. The CDR3 nucleotides read TGTGCCAGCAGTTACCGCCCGAGGCTACGCACCGGGGAGCTGTTTTTT. It yields the protein CASSYRPRLRTGELFF.

This clonotype was picked up a small number of times. The V gene is TRBV6-6, the J gene TRBJ2-6; TRBD1 aligns across 12 bases. From germline, CDR1 is MNHNY and CDR2 SVGAGI (reference sequence). V lost 5 bases, J lost 2 bases, and 7 bases stayed unmatched. CDR3 length: 18 amino acids. The chain's CDR3 is CASSPRDRGRAGANVLTF. The CDR3 nucleotides read TGTGCCAGCAGTCCGAGGGACAGGGGGCGAGCTGGGGCCAACGTCCTGACTTTC.

This clonotype was seen at least ten times. The rearrangement uses TRBV6-5 and TRBJ1-4, with 7 bases matching TRBD1. Germline V gene lookup returns CDR1 MNHEY and CDR2 SVGAGI. V lost 6 bases, J lost 7 bases, and 8 bases stayed unmatched. This CDR3 comprises 14 residues. The CDR3 reads CASRNRGVGEKLFF. DNA for the CDR3: TGTGCCAGCAGAAACAGGGGAGTGGGTGAAAAACTGTTTTTT.

The gene calls are TRBV9 and TRBJ1-1, with 9 positions matching TRBD1. With V trimmed by 5 bases and J by 7 bases, 12 bases remained unmatched. The CDR3 is made up of 15 amino acids. Germline CDR1 is SGDLS and CDR2 is YYNGEE. The DNA of the CDR3 is TGTGCCAGCAGTTTGACGCCCGGACAGGGGATTGAAGCTTTCTTT. Its translation: CASSLTPGQGIEAFF.

The chain is built from TRBV19 and TRBJ1-3; D is perhaps TRBD1 (5 bases). V was trimmed by 4 bases and J by 0 bases, leaving 13 bases between them. This CDR3 is 16 amino acids long. The V gene's germline CDR1 is LNHDA and CDR2 SQIVND (reference sequence). Here the CDR3 reads CASSRGYRSSGNTIYF. The CDR3 coding sequence is TGTGCCAGTAGTAGGGGGTACAGATCCTCTGGAAACACCATATATTTT.

The CDR3 loop is CASRAGTTSGYTF. The CDR3 DNA follows: TGTGCCAGCAGAGCCGGGACAACTTCTGGCTACACCTTC. The rearrangement uses TRBV19 and TRBJ1-2; possible D gene TRBD1, 6 bases. CDR1 and CDR2 (germline): LNHDA, SQIVND (reference sequence). V was shortened by 9 bases and J by 7 bases, with 18 bases between the two germline ends. This CDR3 is 13 amino acids long.

V usage is TRBV12-3 or TRBV12-4 and J usage is TRBJ2-2; 14 bases line up with TRBD2. This CDR3 has 17 residues. Germline trimming cut 8 bases from V and 1 base from J; bases unmatched to any gene: 6. For the CDR3, the DNA is TGTGCCAGCTGCCTGGGGACTAGCGGGAGGAACACCGGGGAGCTGTTTTTT. Translated, it gives CASCLGTSGRNTGELFF.

This clonotype appeared many times. V is TRBV7-9 and J is TRBJ1-2, with D perhaps TRBD1 (6 bases). Germline-derived CDR1 and CDR2 are SEHNR and FQNEAQ (reference sequence). V shed 5 bases and J shed 4 bases, with 14 bases lying between them. The CDR3 is made up of 14 amino acids. The CDR3 spells CASSTHRDGYGYTF. CDR3 DNA: TGTGCCAGCAGCACCCACAGGGATGGCTATGGCTACACCTTC.

This chain uses TRBV6-1 with TRBJ1-6, with a possible D match to TRBD1 (6 bases). From germline, CDR1 is MNHNS and CDR2 SASEGT. Trimming cost V 5 bases and J 10 bases, with 15 bases left between them. The CDR3 contains 14 residues. The CDR3 sequence is CASSPRPGQSPLHF. In DNA form, the CDR3 reads TGTGCCAGCAGTCCAAGACCGGGACAATCACCCCTCCACTTT.

This sequence joins TRBV20-1 and TRBJ2-3, with D perhaps matching TRBD2 (6 bases). This CDR3 has 15 residues. CDR1 and CDR2 (germline): DFQATT, SNEGSKA (reference sequence). V was trimmed by 6 bases and J by 2 bases, leaving 18 bases between them. The CDR3: CSATVGLLNTDTQYF. The CDR3 nucleotides are TGCAGTGCGACCGTGGGACTCCTAAACACAGATACGCAGTATTTT.

This clonotype has only a few counts. The chain is built from TRBV10-1 and TRBJ1-2; no clear D gene. V was cut by 4 bases and J by 0 bases, with 3 bases left in between. In germline, CDR1 is WNHNN, CDR2 SYGVQD (reference sequence). The CDR3 sequence is 12 residues long. The CDR3 is CASSVANYGYTF. The CDR3 nucleotides are TGCGCCAGCAGTGTAGCTAACTATGGCTACACCTTC.

This clonotype was found many times. This chain uses TRBV5-8 with TRBJ2-7; the D gene could be TRBD1 or TRBD2 (6 bases each). Trimming took 3 bases from V and 2 from J, leaving 15 bases between them. This CDR3 has 15 amino acids. Looked up from germline, CDR1 is SGHTS and CDR2 is YDEGEE. The CDR3 sequence is CASSWGAGPTYEQYF. In DNA form, the CDR3 reads TGTGCCAGCAGCTGGGGGGCGGGACCAACCTACGAGCAGTACTTC. Supplemented by reference TRBV5-8 and TRBJ2-7, the full variable domain reads EAGVTQSPTHLIKTRGQQATLRCSPISGHTSVYWYQQALGLGLQFLLWYDEGEERNRGNFPPRFSGRQFPNYSSELNVNALELEDSALYLCASSWGAGPTYEQYFGPGTRLTVT.

Concerning this clonotype itself: A read error is possible here, since a much larger clone lies one base away. Because the CDR3 is missing its conserved closing phenylalanine or tryptophan, this is likely a read error. This rearrangement joins TRBV2 to TRBJ1-1; D ambiguous. Germline V gives CDR1 SNHLY, CDR2 FYNNEI. Trimming took 7 bases from V and 4 from J, leaving 16 bases between them. The CDR3 totals 14 residues. For the CDR3, the DNA is TGTGCCAGCACTTGGAAGAGTGAAACCACTGAAGCTTTCCTT. Its protein is CASTWKSETTEAFL.

As to this clonotype: A read error is possible here, since a much larger clone lies one base away. The V gene is TRBV10-3, the J gene TRBJ1-5, with 7 bases that match TRBD1. The V and J ends lost 6 bases and 4 bases, in that order; junction bases with no gene match: 12. The CDR3 extends over 16 amino acids. Germline CDR1 reads ENHRY; CDR2 reads SYGVKD. CDR3 sequence: CAISSRPGQPNQPQHF. For the CDR3, the DNA is TGTGCCATCAGCTCTCGACCGGGACAGCCAAATCAGCCCCAGCATTTT.